This T cell receptor beta chain was found in a study of blood T cell repertoires in COVID-19. Study background: There were acute and convalescent COVID-19 samples, and they came from the United States, Italy and Spain. PBMCs, B-cell-depleted T cells, or T cells were the source of the cDNA or gDNA that made up the material.

In the authors' workflow: Nucleated cell counts were estimated from reference gene primer amplification. Generated by immunoSEQ multiplex PCR, the TCRdb table keeps only in-frame clones and is missing some. That table gives V, J and clone size, and the DNA gave D and trimming. The sample contains 60,000 to 75,000 clones, 85% of which appear only once. Germline lookup yields CDR1 SGHTA and CDR2 FQGNSA. V lost 1 base and J 5 bases, leaving 12 bases between the germline ends. This CDR3 comprises 14 residues. This TCR came from a human donor in a cohort sampled during active COVID-19. The chain has TRBV7-2 and TRBJ2-7; tentative D call: TRBD1 (5 bases). The sample was peripheral blood. Here the CDR3 reads CASSLVAGSDEQYF. CDR3 coding DNA: TGTGCCAGCAGCTTAGTTGCAGGGTCCGACGAGCAGTACTTC.